Listed below are T cell receptor beta chains from one sample, sequenced in a study of Ad26.COV2.S vaccination and SARS-CoV-2 variants. Here immunoSEQ multiplex PCR was the method, and the copy in TCRdb shows in-frame clones only, minus some. This sample carries a few hundred thousand clones, about 80% of them seen once, and the ten largest clones take about 7.1%. The input for sequencing was peripheral blood, taken in a trial of Ad26.COV2.S vaccine versus placebo. The source of these receptors is a person aged 18-60 years who received the Ad26.COV2.S COVID-19 vaccine or a placebo. The CDR3 runs from the conserved cysteine through the conserved F or W. D genes are given only for firm matches. Clone size is stated in some rows and not others, as once, few, many or a class when expanded.

V	length	J	size	D	CDR3	DNA
TRBV7-8	14	TRBJ2-5	.	TRBD2	CASSSSGGGETQYF	TGTGCCAGCAGCTCTAGCGGGGGAGGGGAGACCCAGTACTTC
TRBV6-1	15	TRBJ1-1	once	.	CASSELGQLHTEAFF	TGTGCCAGCAGTGAATTAGGGCAGCTCCACACTGAAGCTTTCTTT
TRBV24-1	14	TRBJ1-3	.	.	CATSVRHPGNTIYF	TGTGCCACCAGCGTAAGACACCCTGGAAACACCATATATTTT
TRBV30	17	TRBJ1-4	.	.	CAWSDLLSRRSEEKLFF	TGTGCCTGGAGTGACTTATTGTCTCGCCGGTCGGAAGAAAAACTGTTTTTT
TRBV13	15	TRBJ1-3	.	TRBD1	CASSYRDRKVNTIYF	TGTGCCAGCAGCTACCGGGACAGGAAGGTTAACACCATATATTTT
TRBV27	15	TRBJ1-5	.	.	CASSSGHYSNQPQHF	TGTGCCAGCAGTTCCGGACACTATAGCAATCAGCCCCAGCATTTT
TRBV19	15	TRBJ1-2	.	TRBD1	CASSMARGTGVGYTF	TGTGCCAGTAGTATGGCTCGTGGGACAGGGGTCGGCTACACCTTC
TRBV6-5	14	TRBJ1-2	.	.	CASSYSVGARGYTF	TGTGCCAGCAGTTACTCGGTTGGGGCTCGTGGCTACACCTTC
TRBV19	14	TRBJ1-5	few	.	CASGTRGPNQPQHF	TGTGCCAGTGGTACCAGGGGACCCAATCAGCCCCAGCATTTT
TRBV6-6	15	TRBJ2-7	.	TRBD2	CASTSSGSLFYEQYF	TGTGCCAGCACATCTAGCGGAAGCCTTTTCTACGAGCAGTACTTC
TRBV28	15	TRBJ1-2	.	TRBD1	CASSVRGPGNYGYTF	TGTGCCAGCAGTGTCAGGGGGCCCGGTAACTATGGCTACACCTTC
TRBV2	13	TRBJ1-2	.	.	CASSDELHYGYTF	TGTGCCAGCAGTGACGAGTTACACTATGGCTACACCTTC
TRBV4-2	18	TRBJ2-3	.	TRBD2	CASSQDPLGGGLRDTQYF	TGTGCCAGCAGCCAAGATCCTCTTGGCGGGGGGCTTAGAGATACGCAGTATTTT
TRBV21-1	18	TRBJ2-4	.	.	CASSKGERPTLAKNIQYF	TGTGCCAGCAGCAAGGGGGAGCGGCCGACCTTAGCCAAAAACATTCAGTACTTC
TRBV15	14	TRBJ1-2	.	.	CATSIEDRLYGYTF	TGTGCCACCAGCATCGAGGACAGACTCTATGGCTACACCTTC
TRBV5-1	15	TRBJ2-3	few	.	CASSHGGPSTDTQYF	TGCGCCAGCAGCCACGGGGGGCCGAGCACAGATACGCAGTATTTT
TRBV18	15	TRBJ1-2	.	TRBD1	CASSPQGQGVRGYTF	TGTGCCAGCTCACCACAGGGACAGGGAGTGCGGGGCTACACCTTC
TRBV6-2/TRBV6-3	15	TRBJ1-2	once	TRBD1	CASSSQGASNYGYTF	TGTGCCAGCAGTTCACAGGGGGCATCTAACTATGGCTACACCTTC
TRBV5-6	13	TRBJ1-6	.	.	CAGATAPNSPLHF	TGTGCCGGGGCGACAGCCCCTAATTCACCCCTCCACTTT
TRBV6-1	12	TRBJ1-2	.	.	CASSEANYGYTF	TGTGCCAGCAGTGAAGCAAACTATGGCTACACCTTC
TRBV18	14	TRBJ1-1	.	.	CASSPLSANTEAFF	TGTGCCAGCTCACCCCTGTCGGCGAACACTGAAGCTTTCTTT
TRBV2	10	TRBJ2-7	few	.	CASSVFEQYF	TGTGCCAGCAGTGTTTTCGAGCAGTACTTC
TRBV4-3	19	TRBJ2-3	.	.	CASSQGLPGKGHGTDTQYF	TGCGCCAGCAGCCAAGGTCTCCCAGGGAAAGGGCACGGCACAGATACGCAGTATTTT
TRBV5-1	14	TRBJ2-5	.	.	CASSLGQMQETQYF	TGCGCCAGCAGCTTGGGACAGATGCAAGAGACCCAGTACTTC
TRBV2	14	TRBJ2-1	.	TRBD2	CATTGTSIYNEQFF	TGTGCCACCACCGGGACTAGCATCTACAATGAGCAGTTCTTC
TRBV19	15	TRBJ1-4	once	.	CASSVNGSPNEKLFF	TGTGCCAGTAGTGTCAACGGCTCACCTAATGAAAAACTGTTTTTT
TRBV6-2/TRBV6-3	14	TRBJ2-5	once	.	CASSYSFQGETQYF	TGTGCCAGCAGTTACTCCTTCCAGGGGGAGACCCAGTACTTC
TRBV5-8	16	TRBJ1-4	.	.	CASSPTLRRSNEKLFF	TGTGCCAGCAGCCCCACCCTTCGACGGAGTAATGAAAAACTGTTTTTT
TRBV10-1	15	TRBJ2-7	.	TRBD1	CASSRYRDRGNEQYF	TGCGCCAGCAGCAGATACCGGGACAGGGGTAACGAGCAGTACTTC
TRBV18	16	TRBJ1-3	.	.	CASSPTVGGGGNTIYF	TGTGCCAGCTCACCAACAGTCGGAGGTGGAGGAAACACCATATATTTT
TRBV4-1	17	TRBJ1-2	.	.	CASSQVFPPGINYGYTF	TGCGCCAGCAGCCAAGTTTTCCCTCCAGGTATAAACTATGGCTACACCTTC
TRBV2	14	TRBJ2-5	.	.	CASGGTRYQETQYF	TGTGCCAGCGGGGGTACTAGGTACCAAGAGACCCAGTACTTC
TRBV10-2	13	TRBJ1-2	.	TRBD1	CASSSGGLNGYTF	TGCGCCAGCAGTTCAGGGGGTCTGAATGGCTACACCTTC
TRBV5-1	16	TRBJ1-2	.	.	CASSLRSTGNNYGYTF	TGCGCCAGCAGCTTGCGCAGTACAGGGAATAACTATGGCTACACCTTC
TRBV7-2	14	TRBJ2-3	.	.	CASSMAPSTDTQYF	TGTGCCAGCAGTATGGCCCCTAGCACAGATACGCAGTATTTT
TRBV18	12	TRBJ1-2	.	.	CASSEGRYGYTF	TGTGCCAGCTCGGAGGGCCGCTATGGCTACACCTTC
TRBV28	16	TRBJ1-5	.	TRBD1	CASSPRDRGLGQPQHF	TGTGCCAGCAGCCCCCGGGACAGGGGGCTGGGCCAGCCCCAGCATTTT
TRBV2	17	TRBJ2-1	.	.	CASSEKGLAIVYNEQFF	TGTGCCAGCAGTGAAAAGGGGCTAGCGATAGTGTACAATGAGCAGTTCTTC
TRBV2	14	TRBJ2-5	once	.	CASRAGNHGETQYF	TGTGCCAGCAGGGCCGGGAACCATGGAGAGACCCAGTACTTC
TRBV7-9	11	TRBJ2-1	once	.	CASSPAREQFF	TGTGCCAGCAGCCCCGCCCGAGAGCAGTTCTTC
TRBV3-1/TRBV3-2	13	TRBJ1-6	.	.	CASSPSRTPPLHF	TGTGCCAGCAGCCCCTCCCGAACCCCACCCCTCCACTTT
TRBV29-1	10	TRBJ2-1	.	.	CSGRGNEQFF	TGCAGCGGCCGGGGCAATGAGCAGTTCTTC
TRBV12-3/TRBV12-4	13	TRBJ2-5	.	.	CASSMDIQETQYF	TGTGCCAGCAGCATGGACATCCAAGAGACCCAGTACTTC
TRBV7-9	17	TRBJ2-5	.	TRBD2	CASSLVIAAPAGETQYF	TGTGCCAGCAGCTTAGTAATCGCGGCACCAGCGGGGGAGACCCAGTACTTC
TRBV7-3	10	TRBJ2-7	.	.	CASSPGKGDF	TGTGCCAGCAGCCCCGGGAAGGGGGACTTC
TRBV11-2	13	TRBJ2-7	.	.	CASSSPWWYEQYF	TGTGCCAGCAGCTCGCCCTGGTGGTACGAGCAGTACTTC
TRBV2	12	TRBJ2-1	.	.	CATSREWTEQFF	TGTGCCACCTCCAGGGAATGGACTGAGCAGTTCTTC
TRBV7-2	17	TRBJ2-7	.	.	CASSLVTWGTGTYEQYF	TGTGCCAGCAGCCTAGTAACTTGGGGGACGGGAACCTACGAGCAGTACTTC
TRBV7-9	14	TRBJ1-2	.	.	CASSSPAVIYGYTF	TGTGCCAGCAGCTCGCCCGCGGTTATCTATGGCTACACCTTC
TRBV5-1	16	TRBJ2-5	.	TRBD2	CASSAGTSGYQETQYF	TGCGCCAGCAGCGCCGGGACTAGCGGCTACCAAGAGACCCAGTACTTC
TRBV4-2	16	TRBJ2-1	.	TRBD2	CASSQEGGGAYNEQFF	TGTGCCAGCAGCCAAGAGGGGGGGGGAGCCTACAATGAGCAGTTCTTC
TRBV20-1	16	TRBJ1-1	.	TRBD1	CSAGVRGQGLNTEAFF	TGCAGTGCTGGTGTCCGGGGACAGGGACTGAACACTGAAGCTTTCTTT
TRBV18	15	TRBJ1-5	.	.	CASSPGPSSNQPQHF	TGTGCCAGCTCACCGGGGCCATCTAGCAATCAGCCCCAGCATTTT
TRBV6-5	13	TRBJ2-7	.	TRBD1	CASSYGTGDEQYF	TGTGCCAGCAGTTACGGGACAGGGGACGAGCAGTACTTC
TRBV5-1	21	TRBJ2-7	.	.	CASSGDRVKLAGSLGTYEQYF	TGCGCCAGCAGCGGGGACAGGGTGAAACTAGCGGGATCTTTGGGGACCTACGAGCAGTACTTC
TRBV29-1	14	TRBJ2-7	.	.	CSVVEPGARDEQYF	TGCAGCGTTGTGGAACCGGGGGCGAGGGACGAGCAGTACTTC
TRBV19	11	TRBJ2-7	.	.	CASSTYNEQYF	TGTGCCAGTAGTACCTACAACGAGCAGTACTTC
TRBV30	14	TRBJ2-3	once	TRBD2	CAWIPREGRDTQYF	TGTGCCTGGATCCCGCGGGAGGGCCGGGATACGCAGTATTTT
TRBV6-5	15	TRBJ2-7	.	.	CASSSPGSRLGEQYF	TGTGCCAGCAGTTCTCCGGGATCCCGCCTGGGGGAGCAGTACTTC